This TCR beta chain comes out of a study of blood T cell repertoires in COVID-19. Study background: Italy, Spain and the United States were the sources of the convalescent and acute COVID-19 samples. The analysed material was cDNA or gDNA that came from T cells, B-cell-depleted T cells, or PBMCs.

Original processing methods: Amplification of reference gene primers provided the estimated nucleated cell counts. Only in-frame clones appear in the TCRdb table, and some are missing; sequencing was by immunoSEQ multiplex PCR. The V and J calls and the clone size are those of that table, but D and trimming were determined from the DNA. The sample lists 150,000 to 200,000 clones, roughly 85% occurring once. What was sequenced was peripheral blood. The clonotype originates from a man aged 55 to 70 with active or convalescent COVID-19.

The CDR3 sequence: CATRPSSGNTIYF. In DNA form, the CDR3 reads TGTGCCACTAGGCCAAGCTCTGGAAACACCATATATTTT. The chain uses TRBV12-3 or TRBV12-4 and TRBJ1-3; no clear D. With 10 bases removed from V and 0 bases from J, the gap between germline ends came to 10 bases. The CDR3 has 13 residues.